This TCR beta chain derives from a study of T cells in Graves' hyperthyroidism and ophthalmopathy. Authors of the study amplified TCR beta CDR3 regions from RNA transcripts. The HTBI primer set drove a first-round RT-PCR of the TCR CDR3. TCRdb fed the multiplex PCR reads into MiXCR, producing one record per CDR3 protein. The sample holds roughly 840,000 distinct CDR3 sequences; over 35% are singletons and the top ten take roughly 8.3%. Germline V CDR1 and CDR2: LNHDA, SQIVND (reference sequence). The CDR3 totals 13 residues. For this clonotype: A much bigger clone sits one base away, suggesting this may be a read error.

The hyperthyroidism patients had all been newly diagnosed, and their disease duration was under 2 months. Their ages ranged from 18 to 65 years. The specimen sequenced was blood. The source of this sequence is a man aged 18 to 30 with Graves' hyperthyroidism. The chain recombines TRBV19 with TRBJ1-1; 9 bases align to TRBD1. This CDR3 is CASSMDRGTEALF. CDR3 DNA: TGTGCCAGTAGTATGGACAGGGGAACTGAAGCTCTCTTT.